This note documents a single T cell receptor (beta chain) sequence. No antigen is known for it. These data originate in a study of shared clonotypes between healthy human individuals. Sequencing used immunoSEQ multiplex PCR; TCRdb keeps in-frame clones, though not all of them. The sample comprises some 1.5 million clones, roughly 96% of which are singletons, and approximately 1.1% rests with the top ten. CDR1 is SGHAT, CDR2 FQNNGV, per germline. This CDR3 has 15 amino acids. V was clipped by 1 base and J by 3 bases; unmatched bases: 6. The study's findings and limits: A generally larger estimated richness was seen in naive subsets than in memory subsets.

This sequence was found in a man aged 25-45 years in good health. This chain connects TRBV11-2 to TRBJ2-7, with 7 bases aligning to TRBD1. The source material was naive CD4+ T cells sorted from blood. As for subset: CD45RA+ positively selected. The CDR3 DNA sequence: TGTGCCAGCAGCTTAGGGGGACAGAACTTCTACGAGCAGTACTTC. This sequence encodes CASSLGGQNFYEQYF.